This is a list of T cell receptor beta chains from one sample in a study of blood T cell repertoires in COVID-19. Generated by immunoSEQ multiplex PCR, the TCRdb table keeps only in-frame clones and is missing some. Here the sample spans approximately 80,000 clones, 65% to 90% being singletons. Sequencing used peripheral blood. The receptor source for this set is a man over 45 with COVID-19, enrolled during active disease. The CDR3 runs from the conserved cysteine through the conserved F or W. Each record gives: J gene, V gene, D gene, clone size, CDR3 protein, CDR3 DNA. The D gene is left open where the match is weak. Expanded clones are given a class, and other clones once, few, many or no size at all.

>TRBJ1-6|TRBV4-3|NA|NA
CASSQEASRDSPLHF
TGCGCCAGCAGCCAAGAGGCATCGAGGGATTCACCCCTCCACTTT
>TRBJ2-5|TRBV2|TRBD1|NA
CASRKFRQGAETQYF
TGTGCCAGCAGGAAATTCCGACAGGGCGCAGAGACCCAGTACTTC
>TRBJ2-7|TRBV5-1|TRBD1|NA
CASSSTGTYEQYF
TGCGCCAGCAGCTCGACAGGGACCTACGAGCAGTACTTC
>TRBJ2-7|TRBV28|NA|NA
CASSPPGVSSYEQYF
TGTGCCAGCAGTCCACCGGGAGTTAGCTCCTACGAGCAGTACTTC
>TRBJ2-1|TRBV20-1|NA|NA
CSVPGIYEQFF
TGCAGTGTCCCAGGAATTTATGAGCAGTTCTTC
>TRBJ1-2|TRBV2|TRBD1|few
CASRVDRDYGYTF
TGTGCCAGCCGCGTAGACAGGGACTATGGCTACACCTTC
>TRBJ2-1|TRBV5-4|NA|NA
CASSLGQVNEQFF
TGTGCCAGCAGCTTGGGACAGGTCAATGAGCAGTTCTTC
>TRBJ2-1|TRBV5-4|NA|NA
CASSLGGRTSTYNEQFF
TGTGCCAGCAGCTTGGGCGGGCGGACGAGCACCTACAATGAGCAGTTCTTC
>TRBJ2-1|TRBV10-3|NA|NA
CAISVGRENEQFF
TGTGCCATCAGCGTGGGCCGGGAAAATGAGCAGTTCTTC
>TRBJ2-7|TRBV5-4|NA|NA
CASSLDFVYEQYF
TGTGCCAGCAGCTTGGATTTCGTCTACGAGCAGTACTTC
>TRBJ1-1|TRBV6-6|TRBD1|NA
CASRVSGQANTEAFF
TGTGCCAGCAGGGTCTCGGGACAGGCGAACACTGAAGCTTTCTTT